Listed here are 18 T cell receptor beta chains from one sample, sequenced in a study of blood T cell repertoires in COVID-19. The method was immunoSEQ multiplex PCR; TCRdb's version includes in-frame clones alone and lacks a portion of them. The sample contains roughly 230,000 clones, just under 90% of which appear only once. Sequenced: PBMCs or T cells enriched from blood (not recorded which). These receptors originate from a woman aged 30 to 39 with acute COVID-19.

This clone was found once. J is TRBJ2-7 and V is TRBV5-5; 7 bases map to TRBD1. The germline CDR1 and CDR2 sequences are SGHKS and YYEKEE (reference sequence). This CDR3 is built from 13 residues. V shed 5 bases, J shed 5 bases, and the junction held 7 bases outside the gene matches. Here the CDR3 reads CASRQDRAHEQYF. The CDR3 region has the DNA TGTGCCAGCAGACAAGACAGGGCCCACGAGCAGTACTTC.

This clone was seen more than once but under ten times. This sequence joins TRBV4-2 and TRBJ2-1; D not resolved. From germline, CDR1 is LGHNA and CDR2 YNFKEQ. This CDR3 has 15 amino acids. V was shortened by 0 bases and J by 2 bases, with 8 bases between the two germline ends. The CDR3 DNA sequence: TGTGCCAGCAGCCAAGATGAGGCCACCTACAATGAGCAGTTCTTC. Protein sequence: CASSQDEATYNEQFF.

The V gene is TRBV28, the J gene TRBJ1-2; TRBD1 might be the D (5 bases). V shed 5 bases and J shed 4 bases, with 23 bases lying between them. There are 17 residues in the CDR3. Germline lookup yields CDR1 MDHEN and CDR2 SYDVKM. CDR3 sequence (DNA): TGTGCCAGCAGTCACCAAGACAGTGGTACGGTGGGCTATGGCTACACCTTC. Translated: CASSHQDSGTVGYGYTF.

V is TRBV7-9 and J is TRBJ2-5, with 11 positions matching TRBD1. The ends lost 5 bases at V and 3 bases at J; junction bases unmatched: 14. The CDR3 spans 18 residues. Germline lookup yields CDR1 SEHNR and CDR2 FQNEAQ (reference sequence). CDR3 sequence reads: CASSPRTGGGLWEETQYF. Here the CDR3 DNA reads TGTGCCAGCAGCCCTCGGACAGGGGGCGGATTGTGGGAAGAGACCCAGTACTTC.

This chain joins TRBV9 and TRBJ2-7; D unresolved. Germline values: CDR1 SGDLS, CDR2 YYNGEE. V gave up 0 bases and J gave up 2 bases, with 9 bases separating them. This CDR3 has 14 residues. CDR3 sequence (DNA): TGTGCCAGCAGCGTAGAAAGAGTCCCCTACGAGCAGTACTTC. Amino acids: CASSVERVPYEQYF.

This chain uses TRBV30 with TRBJ1-2, with D unclear. Germline-derived CDR1 and CDR2 are GTSNPN and SVGIG (reference sequence). CDR3 length: 13 residues. Trimming took 0 bases from V and 6 from J, leaving 11 bases between them. The CDR3 sequence: CAWSVASPNGYTF. As DNA, the CDR3 is TGTGCCTGGAGTGTAGCCTCGCCCAATGGCTACACCTTC.

The chain employs TRBV30 and TRBJ1-6, with D possibly matching TRBD1 (6 bases). The CDR3 totals 18 residues. The V end was cut by 2 bases, the J end by 0 bases, with 17 bases between. Germline V gene data show CDR1 as GTSNPN and CDR2 as SVGIG (reference sequence). The DNA of the CDR3 is TGTGCCTGGAGTCTTCCAACCACAGGGTTCTCCTATAATTCACCCCTCCACTTT. It codes for CAWSLPTTGFSYNSPLHF. The variable domain in full, with the rest retrieved from reference TRBV30 and TRBJ1-6, is SQTIHQWPATLVQPVGSPLSLECTVEGTSNPNLYWYRQAAGRGLQLLFYSVGIGQISSEVPQNLSASRPQDRQFILSSKKLLLSDSGFYLCAWSLPTTGFSYNSPLHFGNGTRLTVT.

This chain joins TRBV30 and TRBJ1-2; tentative D call: TRBD1 (6 bases). The V end lost 1 base, the J end lost 4 bases, and 10 bases lay between the germline ends. This CDR3 is 13 amino acids long. Looked up from germline, CDR1 is GTSNPN and CDR2 is SVGIG (reference sequence). The CDR3 loop is CAWSDRATYGYTF. The CDR3 nucleotides are TGTGCCTGGAGTGACAGGGCTACCTATGGCTACACCTTC. Filled out from reference TRBV30 and TRBJ1-2, the complete variable domain reads SQTIHQWPATLVQPVGSPLSLECTVEGTSNPNLYWYRQAAGRGLQLLFYSVGIGQISSEVPQNLSASRPQDRQFILSSKKLLLSDSGFYLCAWSDRATYGYTFGSGTRLTVV.

The chain links TRBV5-1 to TRBJ2-3; TRBD2 aligns across 12 bases. Trimming removed 5 bases from V and 7 bases from J; junction bases left unmatched: 14. The CDR3 runs 17 residues. Germline V lookup: CDR1 SGHRS, CDR2 YFSETQ. The CDR3 coding sequence is TGCGCCAGCAGAGATCTACTAGCGGGGGGATCGGGCTATACGCAGTATTTT. Protein sequence: CASRDLLAGGSGYTQYF.

In this sample, this clone turned up once. The gene calls are TRBV3-1 (or the pseudogene TRBV3-2) and TRBJ1-2; tentative D call: TRBD1 (5 bases). Germline-derived CDR1 and CDR2 are LGHDT and YNNKEL (reference sequence). V lost 0 bases to trimming and J lost 7 bases, with 9 bases between them. CDR3 length: 13 residues. The CDR3 protein is CASSQDQGFGYTF. The DNA for the CDR3 is TGTGCCAGCAGCCAAGATCAGGGATTTGGCTACACCTTC.

The chain is built from TRBV6-5 and TRBJ1-2; 9 bases map to TRBD1. CDR1 MNHEY and CDR2 SVGAGI come from the germline V gene. After removal of 6 bases from V and 1 base from J, the junction contained 6 bases not matched to a gene. This CDR3 has 15 amino acids. CDR3 region: CASRGQGSGNYGYTF. The CDR3 nucleotides read TGTGCCAGCAGGGGACAGGGATCCGGTAACTATGGCTACACCTTC.

The J gene is TRBJ2-7, the V gene TRBV5-6; maybe TRBD1 (6 bases). The CDR3 totals 14 residues. V was trimmed by 4 bases and J by 2 bases, leaving 13 bases between them. Germline loops: CDR1 SGHDT, CDR2 YYEEEE. This CDR3 is CASSPDRLPYEQYF. The CDR3 bases are TGTGCCAGCAGCCCGGACAGATTGCCCTACGAGCAGTACTTC.

The chain combines TRBV13 with TRBJ2-1, with 8 bases aligning to TRBD2. Losses at the gene ends were 3 bases for V and 9 bases for J; bases not matched to a gene: 4. CDR1 and CDR2 from the germline V gene are PRHDT and FYEKMQ (reference sequence). The CDR3 is made up of 13 amino acids. The CDR3 DNA reads TGTGCCAGCAGCTTGCGGGGGGCTGGTGAGCAGTTCTTC. It translates to CASSLRGAGEQFF.

The chain recombines TRBV4-3 with TRBJ1-1; 10 positions agree with TRBD1. The CDR3 has 15 amino acids. CDR1 LGHNA and CDR2 YSLEER come from the germline V gene. The V gene end was trimmed by 3 bases and the J gene end by 0 bases; junction bases not matched to a gene: 1. The CDR3 protein is CASSQGQGMNTEAFF. The CDR3 coding sequence is TGCGCCAGCAGCCAGGGACAGGGGATGAACACTGAAGCTTTCTTT.

V is TRBV27 and J is TRBJ2-7, with TRBD1 matching over 9 bases. With 5 bases clipped from V and 0 bases from J, the junction kept 5 bases outside the gene matches. The CDR3 totals 15 residues. Germline V lookup: CDR1 MNHEY, CDR2 SMNVEV (reference sequence). CDR3 in amino acids: CASSPGQGPSYEQYF. For the CDR3, the DNA is TGTGCCAGCAGTCCGGGACAGGGTCCCTCCTACGAGCAGTACTTC.

J is TRBJ2-6 and V is TRBV25-1; D is undetermined. Germline CDR1 MGHDK, CDR2 SYGVNS. This CDR3 comprises 15 residues. V shed 6 bases and J shed 2 bases, with 11 bases lying between them. CDR3 DNA: TGTGCCAGCAGCGCTAGGCTCACTGGGGCCAACGTCCTGACTTTC. This codes for CASSARLTGANVLTF.

The CDR3 DNA follows: TGTGCCAGCAGCGTGGGACCTACAGGGGTAAGCGAGCAGTACTTC. It is translated as CASSVGPTGVSEQYF. This chain joins TRBV9 and TRBJ2-7; 7 bases map to TRBD1. V lost 2 bases to trimming and J lost 6 bases; unmatched junction nucleotides: 11. The CDR3 runs to 15 residues. CDR1 SGDLS and CDR2 YYNGEE come from the germline V gene. Variable domain in full (rest from reference TRBV9 and TRBJ2-7): DSGVTQTPKHLITATGQRVTLRCSPRSGDLSVYWYQQSLDQGLQFLIQYYNGEERAKGNILERFSAQQFPDLHSELNLSSLELGDSALYFCASSVGPTGVSEQYFGPGTRLTVT.

The rearrangement joins TRBV28 to TRBJ1-3; D call uncertain. The ends were cut back, 6 bases at V and 6 bases at J, with 15 bases in the middle. Germline loops: CDR1 MDHEN, CDR2 SYDVKM. The CDR3 loop spans 14 amino acids. CDR3 in amino acids: CASSPHRRPNTIYF. As DNA, the CDR3 is TGTGCCAGCAGCCCTCACAGAAGGCCAAACACCATATATTTT. Combining the CDR3 with reference TRBV28 and TRBJ1-3 gives the whole variable domain DVKVTQSSRYLVKRTGEKVFLECVQDMDHENMFWYRQDPGLGLRLIYFSYDVKMKEKGDIPEGYSVSREKKERFSLILESASTNQTSMYLCASSPHRRPNTIYFGEGSWLTVV.